The 20 T cell receptor beta chains listed next were all sequenced from one sample in a study of patients and donors after allogeneic stem cell transplantation. Using its own MiXCR run on the RT-PCR reads, TCRdb lists one record per CDR3 protein. The sample lists about a million distinct CDR3 sequences, roughly 18% occurring once. The sequencing input was blood, either unsorted or a sorted T cell fraction (not recorded which). The receptors here all came from a human donor who was either an allogeneic HSCT recipient or a stem cell or donor lymphocyte infusion donor (not recorded which). It is not recorded whose cells these are; they may come from a transplant donor.

The chain joins TRBV4-3 to TRBJ1-1; the D gene is possibly TRBD1 (6 bases). CDR3 length: 14 amino acids. The germline V gene has CDR1 LGHNA and CDR2 YSLEER. Trimming took off 5 bases at V and 1 base at J, with 11 bases between the two ends. For the CDR3, the DNA is TGCGCCAGCAGCTCCGGGACAACGAACACTGAAGCTTTCTTT. Its translation is CASSSGTTNTEAFF.

The CDR3 DNA reads as TGTGCCAGCTCACCAATGCAGGGTACCACCGGGGAGCTGTTTTTT. Encoded protein: CASSPMQGTTGELFF. The chain links TRBV18 to TRBJ2-2; TRBD1 is a possible D gene (5 bases). Trimming removed 2 bases at V and 4 bases at J, with 11 bases between. CDR3 length: 15 amino acids. Germline V CDR1 and CDR2: KGHSH, LQKENI.

The chain joins TRBV29-1 to TRBJ2-5; 8 bases are shared with TRBD1. There are 13 residues in the CDR3. CDR1 SQVTM and CDR2 ANQGSEA come from the germline V gene. V dropped 3 bases and J dropped 4; count of bases not matched to a gene: 4. The CDR3 bases are TGCAGCGTTGACGACACAGGGGGAGAGACCCAGTACTTC. Protein product: CSVDDTGGETQYF.

A few counts support this clonotype. V gene TRBV5-4 combines with J gene TRBJ2-5, with TRBD2 matching 11 bases. Per germline, CDR1 SGHNT and CDR2 YYREEE (reference sequence). This CDR3 has 16 amino acids. V shed 0 bases and J 2 bases; nucleotides not matched to a gene: 3. CDR3 sequence reads: CASSLAVAGGQETQYF. The CDR3 coding sequence is TGTGCCAGCAGCTTGGCGGTAGCGGGGGGGCAAGAGACCCAGTACTTC.

This clonotype was found a few times. The chain couples TRBV20-1 to TRBJ2-4; D uncertain. Germline CDR1 reads DFQATT; CDR2 reads SNEGSKA (reference sequence). The CDR3 totals 16 residues. Trimming pared 0 bases from V and 5 bases from J, leaving 17 bases between. The CDR3, as DNA: TGCAGTGCTAGAGATCCGGACCACACGAATCAAAACATTCAGTACTTC. Translation: CSARDPDHTNQNIQYF.

The CDR3 protein is CASSQAGQGQETQYF. CDR3 sequence (DNA): TGTGCCAGCAGCCAAGCGGGACAGGGTCAAGAGACCCAGTACTTC. The rearrangement joins TRBV14 to TRBJ2-5; 9 nucleotides line up with TRBD1. The CDR3 has 15 residues. Germline assignment: CDR1 SGHDN and CDR2 FVKESK. J lost 2 bases, V lost 1 base, and 2 bases had no gene match.

Here the CDR3 reads CASTRTRDRGYEQYF. The CDR3 DNA reads TGTGCCAGCACCCGAACCCGGGACAGGGGTTACGAGCAGTACTTC. This chain connects TRBV6-1 to TRBJ2-7, with TRBD1 identical over 10 bases. V trimming: 7 bases; J trimming: 4 bases; junction bases outside the gene matches: 10. CDR3 length: 15 amino acids. Looked up from germline, CDR1 is MNHNS and CDR2 is SASEGT.

This clonotype was observed a few times. The V and J genes are TRBV9 and TRBJ2-5, with 7 bases identical to TRBD2. CDR3 size: 15 residues. V was clipped by 0 bases and J by 0 bases; unmatched bases: 2. Germline CDR1 SGDLS, CDR2 YYNGEE. CDR3 nucleotide sequence: TGTGCCAGCAGCGTAGGAGCGGGGAACCAAGAGACCCAGTACTTC. It translates to CASSVGAGNQETQYF.

The chain employs TRBV5-1 and TRBJ1-6; D gene unclear. V lost 4 bases and J 7 bases, leaving 15 bases between the germline ends. Germline values: CDR1 SGHRS, CDR2 YFSETQ. The CDR3 loop spans 15 amino acids. The CDR3: CASSNEGSSNSPLHF. CDR3 nucleotide sequence: TGCGCCAGCAGCAATGAGGGCAGCAGCAATTCACCCCTCCACTTT.

This clonotype has more than one count but fewer than ten. The gene calls are TRBV20-1 and TRBJ2-5, with 14 nucleotides matching TRBD2. J was trimmed by 4 bases and V by 0 bases; bases with no gene match: 10. The germline V gene encodes CDR1 DFQATT and CDR2 SNEGSKA (reference sequence). CDR3 length equals 18 residues. CDR3 sequence reads: CSARDSGTSGGGGETQYF. CDR3 DNA: TGCAGTGCTAGAGATTCCGGGACTAGCGGGGGAGGTGGAGAGACCCAGTACTTC.

V usage is TRBV7-8 and J usage is TRBJ2-7; no clear D. The V gene lost 5 bases and the J gene lost 6 bases, with 11 bases spanning the gap. Germline V gene sequence: CDR1 SGHVS, CDR2 FQNEAQ. The CDR3 spans 12 residues. The CDR3 bases are TGTGCCAGCAGCCACAGTCGGGCCGAGCAGTACTTC. Protein: CASSHSRAEQYF.

The chain is built from TRBV24-1 and TRBJ2-7; 7 bases map to TRBD1. CDR3 length: 13 amino acids. With 5 bases clipped from V and 6 bases from J, the junction kept 6 bases outside the gene matches. CDR1 and CDR2 from the germline V gene are KGHDR and SFDVKD. The CDR3 sequence: CATSAQRGREQYF. The CDR3 DNA reads as TGTGCCACCAGTGCCCAGAGGGGGCGCGAGCAGTACTTC.

This clonotype was observed a few times. The chain couples TRBV20-1 to TRBJ2-4; D gene uncertain. The CDR3 spans 12 residues. Germline CDR1 and CDR2: DFQATT and SNEGSKA (reference sequence). The V end lost 6 bases, the J end lost 9 bases, and 15 bases lay between the germline ends. CDR3 amino acids: CSATGHGGIQYF. The CDR3, as DNA: TGCAGTGCCACCGGCCACGGTGGCATTCAGTACTTC.

This clonotype appeared a few times. The chain couples TRBV29-1 to TRBJ1-2; 9 bases agree with TRBD1. Germline V lookup: CDR1 SQVTM, CDR2 ANQGSEA. The CDR3 consists of 14 residues. V was pared by 8 bases and J by 8 bases, with 15 bases of the junction left unmatched. The chain's CDR3 is CSIKLGQGLGGYTF. CDR3 nucleotide sequence: TGCAGCATCAAACTAGGACAGGGGCTGGGGGGCTACACCTTC.

The chain joins TRBV7-9 to TRBJ1-2, with a tentative D call TRBD1 (5 bases). The CDR3 is 14 residues long. Germline-derived CDR1 and CDR2 are SEHNR and FQNEAQ (reference sequence). The ends were cut back, 1 base at V and 4 bases at J, with 10 bases in the middle. CDR3 DNA sequence: TGTGCCAGCAGCTTAGGGACATCCACCTATGGCTACACCTTC. The encoded protein is CASSLGTSTYGYTF.

The CDR3 DNA follows: TGTGCCAGCAGCTTCACAGACAGGCCGTCCTACAATGAGCAGTTCTTC. The encoded protein is CASSFTDRPSYNEQFF. The rearrangement links TRBV5-8 to TRBJ2-1, with D possibly TRBD1 on 6 matching bases. CDR1 is SGHTS, CDR2 YDEGEE, per germline. The CDR3 covers 16 residues. V lost 2 bases and J 1 base, leaving 13 bases between the germline ends.

This clonotype was observed a handful of times. The chain is built from TRBV20-1 and TRBJ1-1; no definite D call. Germline V gives CDR1 DFQATT, CDR2 SNEGSKA (reference sequence). The CDR3 is made up of 15 amino acids. The V and J ends lost 5 bases and 0 bases respectively, with 16 bases between them. The CDR3 nucleotides are TGCAGTGCTCTACGGGCCGAGGCTATGAACACTGAAGCTTTCTTT. Translated: CSALRAEAMNTEAFF.

There are many counts of this clonotype. V and J are TRBV6-2 or TRBV6-3 and TRBJ2-1; 9 bases match TRBD2. CDR1 and CDR2 (germline): MNHEY, SVGEGT. V was clipped by 4 bases and J by 3 bases; unmatched bases: 10. This CDR3 comprises 17 residues. The CDR3 is CASSLAGGPFLYNEQFF. CDR3 nucleotides: TGTGCCAGCAGTTTGGCGGGGGGGCCATTTCTCTACAATGAGCAGTTCTTC.

This clonotype turned up a few times. V and J are TRBV7-2 and TRBJ2-7, with 9 bases aligning to TRBD1. The CDR3 has 17 amino acids. J gave up 0 bases and V 9 bases, and 15 bases lay outside the gene matches. Germline V CDR1 and CDR2: SGHTA, FQGNSA. The CDR3 sequence is CASSRDRALLHSYEQYF. In DNA, the CDR3 is TGTGCCAGTTCCCGGGACAGGGCCCTCTTACACTCCTACGAGCAGTACTTC.

The chain has TRBV4-1 and TRBJ2-7; maybe TRBD1 (6 bases). The germline V and J ends were trimmed by 4 bases and 1 base, with 11 bases remaining between them. This CDR3 has 14 amino acids. Per germline, CDR1 MGHRA and CDR2 YSYEKL. The CDR3 loop is CASSRIGQSYEQYF. The CDR3 DNA is TGCGCCAGCAGCCGGATAGGACAGTCCTACGAGCAGTACTTC.